This TCR beta chain was sequenced in a study of T cell responses to AZD1222 COVID-19 vaccine. Findings of the study overall: Vaccine-associated CD4 TCRs ranged over spike, dominating at 160-218 and 743-854.

The protocol was immunoSEQ multiplex PCR, while the TCRdb copy is restricted to in-frame clones and leaves out a portion. The table records roughly 150,000 clones, 90% to 95% of them present only once. Germline V gene data show CDR1 as SEHNR and CDR2 as FQNEAQ (reference sequence). V was pared by 3 bases and J by 6 bases, with 8 bases of the junction left unmatched. The CDR3 is 15 residues long. Worth noting for this clone: The antigen remains unidentified.

The gene calls are TRBV7-9 and TRBJ1-2; 9 bases fit TRBD1. The clonotype was recovered from an adult in good health. The sample was peripheral blood, taken on day 0 of AZD1222 vaccination. The CDR3 protein is CASSFEWTGDNGYTF. DNA of the CDR3: TGTGCCAGCAGCTTCGAATGGACAGGGGACAATGGCTACACCTTC.